This TCR beta chain was recorded in a study of T-cell memory formation after mild COVID-19. Study-level background: TCR clusters showed largely donor specificity. General study points: CD4+ contracting clones lay mainly in CM and EM, CD8+ ones in EMRA. The pre-infection memory compartment contained some responding clones, suggesting cross-reactive memory joined.

This CDR3 contains 15 residues. Germline V gives CDR1 SGDLS, CDR2 YYNGEE. Trimming shortened V by 0 bases and J by 2 bases, and 11 bases separated the two germline ends. Constant-segment-primed 5'RACE gave TCR alpha and TCR beta cDNA libraries with sample barcodes and UMIs. TCRdb redid the calling of the 5' RACE reads with MiXCR, one entry per CDR3 protein. The sample holds around 500,000 distinct CDR3 sequences, 15% to 20% seen once. This clonotype has just a few counts. No antigen is known for it. This clonotype was sampled from an adult woman who had mild COVID-19 (a few samples of this study predate the infection). Cell type and time point are not known. This chain connects TRBV9 to TRBJ1-2; D possibly corresponds to TRBD1 (6 bases). Sequenced sample: PBMCs or a T cell subset sorted from them (not recorded which). The CDR3 protein is CASSVEGGRNYGYTF. DNA of the CDR3: TGTGCCAGCAGCGTAGAGGGGGGACGGAACTATGGCTACACCTTC.